The rows below give T cell receptor beta chains drawn from one sample of a study of OX40 agonist ivuxolimab in advanced cancers. Clones were read by immunoSEQ multiplex PCR, and TCRdb kept only the in-frame ones, dropping some. Seen here are about 46,000 clones, 88% observed once, and the top ten hold about 56%. Sample: CD4+ or CD8+ T cells sorted from blood, taken in a trial of the OX40 agonist ivuxolimab. Receptors originate from an adult with an advanced solid tumor such as melanoma, head and neck, liver or kidney cancer. Both conserved end residues are part of each CDR3. D genes are given only for firm matches. Some rows mark clone size as missing; the rest say once, few, many or name a class of expanded clone.

J: TRBJ1-1; size: -; V: TRBV7-9; D: -; DNA: TGTGCCAGCAGCTTATACAGTAGCATGAACACTGAAGCTTTCTTT; CDR3: CASSLYSSMNTEAFF
J: TRBJ2-7; size: -; V: TRBV6-1; D: -; DNA: TGTGCCAGCAGTGAGCACAGGGACTACGAGCAGTACTTC; CDR3: CASSEHRDYEQYF
J: TRBJ2-1; size: once; V: TRBV9; D: TRBD2; DNA: TGTGCCAGCAGCCCTTGGGGCGGGGGGGCACCCGAGCAGTTCTTC; CDR3: CASSPWGGGAPEQFF
J: TRBJ1-2; size: -; V: TRBV11-2; D: -; DNA: TGTGCCAGCAGCCCCTGGGAGGCAGGCTCCATGGGGTATGGCTACACCTTC; CDR3: CASSPWEAGSMGYGYTF
J: TRBJ1-1; size: -; V: TRBV5-4; D: -; DNA: TGTGCCAGCAGCTTGGAGAGGGGGTGGAGGAAAAACACTGAAGCTTTCTTT; CDR3: CASSLERGWRKNTEAFF
J: TRBJ1-2; size: -; V: TRBV2; D: TRBD1; DNA: TGTGCCAGCATCGAACTCAGGGGGCCTGGGGGCTACACCTTC; CDR3: CASIELRGPGGYTF
J: TRBJ2-4; size: -; V: TRBV19; D: -; DNA: TGTGCCAGTAGTCTCCTCGGGGCCAAAAACATTCAGTACTTC; CDR3: CASSLLGAKNIQYF
J: TRBJ2-7; size: -; V: TRBV7-2; D: -; DNA: TGTGCCAGCAGCTTAGAACCGCAGATAGCCTACGAGCAGTACTTC; CDR3: CASSLEPQIAYEQYF
J: TRBJ1-5; size: -; V: TRBV2; D: -; DNA: TGTGCCAGTTTGGAGACAGGCGATCAGCCCCAGCATTTT; CDR3: CASLETGDQPQHF
J: TRBJ2-7; size: once; V: TRBV29-1; D: -; DNA: TGCAGCGTTGAAGGATCGGGGGTAGGGGGGGGCGAGCAGTACTTC; CDR3: CSVEGSGVGGGEQYF
J: TRBJ2-7; size: -; V: TRBV11-2; D: -; DNA: TGTGCCAGCAGTCTCGTCGCGGGACCCGCTAGGGGCTACGAGCAGTACTTC; CDR3: CASSLVAGPARGYEQYF
J: TRBJ2-7; size: -; V: TRBV11-2; D: TRBD1; DNA: TGTGCCAGCAGCCCCGGGACAGGGGCCTACGAGCAGTACTTC; CDR3: CASSPGTGAYEQYF
J: TRBJ2-7; size: -; V: TRBV6-5; D: -; DNA: TGTGCCAGCAGTTACTCGAAACCAATAGAAACCTACGAGCAGTACTTC; CDR3: CASSYSKPIETYEQYF
J: TRBJ1-5; size: -; V: TRBV19; D: TRBD1; DNA: TGTGCCAGTAGTATAGGACAGGGGGGCAATCAGCCCCAGCATTTT; CDR3: CASSIGQGGNQPQHF
J: TRBJ1-1; size: -; V: TRBV9; D: TRBD1; DNA: TGTGCCAGCAGCCCTGGACAGGCCACTGAAGCTTTCTTT; CDR3: CASSPGQATEAFF
J: TRBJ1-6; size: -; V: TRBV19; D: -; DNA: TGTGCCAGTAGTATCAAGGTCAGAAACTCACCCCTCCACTTT; CDR3: CASSIKVRNSPLHF
J: TRBJ1-2; size: once; V: TRBV4-1; D: -; DNA: TGCGCCAGCAGCCCAAGAGGAGAAGGCGTTGGGTATGGCTACACCTTC; CDR3: CASSPRGEGVGYGYTF
J: TRBJ2-1; size: -; V: TRBV11-3; D: -; DNA: TGTGCCAGCAGCTTTTTTGGTCCCAGCTCCTACAATGAGCAGTTCTTC; CDR3: CASSFFGPSSYNEQFF
J: TRBJ1-2; size: -; V: TRBV5-1; D: TRBD1; DNA: TGCGCCAGCAGCTCCGGACAGGACCGATTTACGTTGGGCTACACCTTC; CDR3: CASSSGQDRFTLGYTF
J: TRBJ2-1; size: once; V: TRBV7-3; D: -; DNA: TGTGCCAGCAGCCCGGGACCTTCCTACAATGAGCAGTTCTTC; CDR3: CASSPGPSYNEQFF
J: TRBJ2-1; size: -; V: TRBV7-9; D: TRBD2; DNA: TGTGCCAGCAGCTCGGCCTATACTAGCGGGGTTGGCAATGAGCAGTTCTTC; CDR3: CASSSAYTSGVGNEQFF
J: TRBJ1-3; size: -; V: TRBV10-3; D: -; DNA: TGTGCCATCAGTGAAAATCACTCTGGAAACACCATATATTTT; CDR3: CAISENHSGNTIYF
J: TRBJ1-2; size: -; V: TRBV7-3; D: TRBD1; DNA: TGTGCCAGCAGCTTAGGACAGGGATTTGGGAATGGCTACACCTTC; CDR3: CASSLGQGFGNGYTF
J: TRBJ2-4; size: -; V: TRBV7-9; D: -; DNA: TGTGCCAGCAGCTTCAAGGGTCTGGGGGACATTCAGTACTTC; CDR3: CASSFKGLGDIQYF
J: TRBJ2-7; size: few; V: TRBV30; D: -; DNA: TGTGCCTGGGACCGAGGGGGTTCCTACGAGCAGTACTTC; CDR3: CAWDRGGSYEQYF
J: TRBJ1-3; size: few; V: TRBV5-4; D: -; DNA: TGTGCCGGCCAGTTCGGCTCTGGAAACACCATATATTTT; CDR3: CAGQFGSGNTIYF
J: TRBJ2-3; size: -; V: TRBV29-1; D: -; DNA: TGCAGCTCCAGTCTAGGGACTCGGGGGACAGATACGCAGTATTTT; CDR3: CSSSLGTRGTDTQYF